Following are 20 T cell receptor beta chains from one sample sequenced in a study of blood T cell repertoires in COVID-19. Repertoires were generated with immunoSEQ multiplex PCR, while TCRdb's copy carries only in-frame clones and drops some. The table records about 180,000 clones, roughly 80% of them present only once. The sequencing sample was made of PBMCs or T cells enriched from blood (not recorded which). These receptors were collected from a woman between 45 and 65 years old who had recovered from COVID-19.

The rearrangement joins TRBV30 to TRBJ2-3; 11 bases map to TRBD2. The CDR3 is made up of 13 amino acids. The germline gives CDR1 GTSNPN, CDR2 SVGIG (reference sequence). The J segment lost 6 bases and the V segment lost 5 bases, leaving 4 bases of the junction unmatched. CDR3 protein: CAWRLAGGDTQYF. In nucleotides, the CDR3 is TGTGCCTGGCGGCTAGCGGGAGGTGATACGCAGTATTTT.

This sequence joins TRBV5-1 and TRBJ1-1; 11 bases are a match to TRBD1. Germline V gives CDR1 SGHRS, CDR2 YFSETQ. The CDR3 sequence is 15 residues long. Losses at the gene ends were 2 bases for V and 5 bases for J; bases not matched to a gene: 5. CDR3 residues: CASSLQGTGGTEAFF. The CDR3 coding sequence is TGCGCCAGCAGCTTACAAGGGACAGGGGGAACTGAAGCTTTCTTT.

J is TRBJ1-5 and V is TRBV7-8; TRBD1 matches 7 bases. This CDR3 region has 17 residues. Germline CDR1 SGHVS, CDR2 FQNEAQ. V gave up 8 bases and J gave up 7 bases; unmatched junction bases: 20. This chain's CDR3 is CASGPQGGAGRIQPQHF. The CDR3 coding sequence is TGTGCCAGCGGCCCACAAGGGGGCGCGGGAAGGATACAGCCCCAGCATTTT.

The V call is TRBV10-3, the J call TRBJ1-5, with D unresolved. CDR1 and CDR2 (germline): ENHRY, SYGVKD. V gave up 0 bases and J gave up 2 bases, with 14 bases separating them. This CDR3 is built from 17 residues. The CDR3 loop is CAISESVRLSGNQPQHF. Here the CDR3 DNA reads TGTGCCATCAGTGAGTCTGTCCGTTTGTCTGGCAATCAGCCCCAGCATTTT.

Comment on this clone: The identical CDR3 is also encoded by other nucleotide sequences in the sample. V and J are TRBV7-6 and TRBJ2-5; maybe TRBD2 (5 bases). The CDR3 has 11 amino acids. Trimming stripped 4 bases from V and 5 bases from J, with 5 bases between. Germline CDR1 reads SGHVS; CDR2 reads FNYEAQ. CDR3 nucleotide sequence: TGTGCCAGCAGCTCGGGGGAGACCCAGTACTTC. Amino acids: CASSSGETQYF.

The gene calls are TRBV9 and TRBJ2-2; TRBD1 might be the D (5 bases). The length of the CDR3 is 16 residues. Trimming removed 2 bases at V and 0 bases at J, with 11 bases between. Germline values: CDR1 SGDLS, CDR2 YYNGEE. The CDR3 nucleotides are TGTGCCAGCAGCGTGTCAGGGTGGGCGAACACCGGGGAGCTGTTTTTT. It specifies CASSVSGWANTGELFF.

This clone was detected a few times. The chain joins TRBV5-1 to TRBJ1-2; 9 bases fit TRBD1. Germline lookup yields CDR1 SGHRS and CDR2 YFSETQ. The CDR3 is made up of 15 amino acids. V was clipped by 5 bases and J by 0 bases; unmatched bases: 5. CDR3 coding DNA: TGCGCCAGCAGGCCCACAGGGGGCCCTAACTATGGCTACACCTTC. Residues: CASRPTGGPNYGYTF.

The chain recombines TRBV19 with TRBJ2-1; D is unclear. The ends were cut back, 8 bases at V and 6 bases at J, with 8 bases in the middle. CDR3 size: 11 residues. The germline CDR1 and CDR2 sequences are LNHDA and SQIVND (reference sequence). CDR3: CASSFFNEQFF. The CDR3 coding sequence is TGTGCCAGTTCCTTTTTCAATGAGCAGTTCTTC.

Only a few counts were recorded for this clone. The J gene is TRBJ1-3, the V gene TRBV28; the match to TRBD1 covers 8 bases. The CDR3 has 14 residues. Germline V gives CDR1 MDHEN, CDR2 SYDVKM. J gave up 7 bases and V 2 bases, and 4 bases lay outside the gene matches. CDR3 coding DNA: TGTGCCAGCAGTTTAGGTGGACAGGGTAACACCATATATTTT. Translation: CASSLGGQGNTIYF.

The chain couples TRBV7-9 to TRBJ2-3; 8 bases agree with TRBD2. Germline V gives CDR1 SEHNR, CDR2 FQNEAQ (reference sequence). J gave up 6 bases and V 4 bases, and 12 bases lay outside the gene matches. The CDR3 runs to 16 residues. In DNA form, the CDR3 reads TGTGCCAGCAGCTCCACCCCGGGACTAGGTGAGGATACGCAGTATTTT. Amino acid sequence: CASSSTPGLGEDTQYF. Complete variable domain (other parts from reference TRBV7-9 and TRBJ2-3): DTGVSQNPRHKITKRGQNVTFRCDPISEHNRLYWYRQTLGQGPEFLTYFQNEAQLEKSRLLSDRFSAERPKGSFSTLEIQRTEQGDSAMYLCASSSTPGLGEDTQYFGPGTRLTVL.

This sequence joins TRBV27 and TRBJ2-1; perhaps TRBD1 as D (5 bases). V was shortened by 6 bases and J by 1 base, with 13 bases between the two germline ends. Germline CDR1 reads MNHEY; CDR2 reads SMNVEV (reference sequence). CDR3 length equals 15 residues. The CDR3 region has the DNA TGTGCCAGCAGGGGCCGTGGGGCTTCCTACAATGAGCAGTTCTTC. It is translated as CASRGRGASYNEQFF.

The rearrangement links TRBV3-1 (or the pseudogene TRBV3-2) to TRBJ1-3; D is unclear. Trimming left V 3 bases short and J 0 bases short, with 3 bases between. The length of the CDR3 is 13 residues. Per the germline V gene, CDR1 is LGHDT and CDR2 is YNNKEL (reference sequence). The CDR3, as DNA: TGTGCCAGCAGCCAGAGCTCTGGAAACACCATATATTTT. Translation gives CASSQSSGNTIYF.

The chain is built from TRBV6-5 and TRBJ2-1; perhaps TRBD2 as D (6 bases). Germline V CDR1 and CDR2: MNHEY, SVGAGI. The CDR3 has 12 residues. The ends were cut back, 6 bases at V and 15 bases at J, with 18 bases in the middle. In nucleotides, the CDR3 is TGTGCCAGCAGCCCCCCCGGGGGTAGAAGGTTCTTC. Translation gives CASSPPGGRRFF.

This clone was observed a single time. V is TRBV6-5 and J is TRBJ2-5; D gene unclear. With 6 bases removed from V and 0 bases from J, the gap between germline ends came to 11 bases. Germline CDR1 is MNHEY and CDR2 is SVGAGI. The CDR3 covers 14 residues. CDR3 bases: TGTGCCAGCAGGACCAGCACAGACCAAGAGACCCAGTACTTC. Translating it yields CASRTSTDQETQYF.

The V and J genes are TRBV18 and TRBJ2-7; TRBD2 agrees at 15 bases. CDR3 length equals 13 residues. CDR1 and CDR2 (germline): KGHSH, LQKENI. Germline trimming cut 6 bases from V and 6 bases from J; bases unmatched to any gene: 0. The CDR3 DNA sequence: TGTGCCAGCTCGGGACTAGCGGGAGGCGAGCAGTACTTC. As protein: CASSGLAGGEQYF.

The chain couples TRBV11-3 to TRBJ2-5, with D tentatively TRBD1 (5 bases). Looked up from germline, CDR1 is SGHNT and CDR2 is YENEEA. The length of the CDR3 is 13 residues. Trimming shortened V by 4 bases and J by 5 bases, and 11 bases separated the two germline ends. CDR3 nucleotide sequence: TGTGCCAGCAGCTCGTCAGGGCTGGAGACCCAGTACTTC. It translates to CASSSSGLETQYF.

The gene calls are TRBV6-5 and TRBJ2-1; TRBD2 matches 7 bases. Germline assignment: CDR1 MNHEY and CDR2 SVGAGI. The J segment lost 8 bases and the V segment lost 10 bases, leaving 11 bases of the junction unmatched. The CDR3 has 13 residues. The CDR3: CATGLEARDEQFF. CDR3 nucleotide sequence: TGTGCCACAGGACTAGAGGCGAGGGATGAGCAGTTCTTC.

This chain uses TRBV28 with TRBJ2-3; TRBD2 is a possible D gene (5 bases). With 7 bases removed from V and 2 bases from J, the gap between germline ends came to 10 bases. Germline lookup yields CDR1 MDHEN and CDR2 SYDVKM. The CDR3 is 13 amino acids. CDR3 coding DNA: TGTGCCAGCATAGGCGGGTCCACAGATACGCAGTATTTT. Protein: CASIGGSTDTQYF.

The genes are TRBV6-5 and TRBJ1-6, with 7 bases fitting TRBD1. After removal of 7 bases from V and 7 bases from J, the junction contained 10 bases not matched to a gene. The CDR3 is 15 residues long. The germline V gene has CDR1 MNHEY and CDR2 SVGAGI. DNA for the CDR3: TGTGCCAGCACCCCTTGGGACAGTAGAAATTCACCCCTCCACTTT. This sequence encodes CASTPWDSRNSPLHF.

This clone was counted a single time. The chain links TRBV4-2 to TRBJ2-1, with D possibly being TRBD2 (6 bases). V lost 2 bases and J lost 8, with 13 bases in between. This CDR3 has 14 amino acids. The germline CDR1 and CDR2 sequences are LGHNA and YNFKEQ. The CDR3: CASSQPSSVDEQFF. CDR3 in DNA: TGTGCCAGCAGCCAACCCTCTAGCGTGGATGAGCAGTTCTTC.